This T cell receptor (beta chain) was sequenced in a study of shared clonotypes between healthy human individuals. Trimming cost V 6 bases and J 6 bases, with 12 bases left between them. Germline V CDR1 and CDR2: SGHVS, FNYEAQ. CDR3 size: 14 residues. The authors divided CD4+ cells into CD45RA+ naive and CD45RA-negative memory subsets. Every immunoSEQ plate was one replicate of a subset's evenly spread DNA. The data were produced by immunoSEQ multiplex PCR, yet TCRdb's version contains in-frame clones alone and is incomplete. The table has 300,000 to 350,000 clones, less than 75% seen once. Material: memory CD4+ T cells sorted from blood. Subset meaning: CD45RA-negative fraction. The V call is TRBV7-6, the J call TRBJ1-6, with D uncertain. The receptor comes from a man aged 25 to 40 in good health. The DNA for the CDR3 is TGTGCCAGCAGAAAGGAACAGACTAATTCACCCCTCCACTTT. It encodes CASRKEQTNSPLHF.